The 32 T cell receptor beta chains presented below share a single source sample, sequenced in a study of low-dose radiotherapy and immunotherapy resistance in tumors. Regarding time point: after trial treatment. The treatment denotes: LDRT plus nivolumab, ipilimumab, low-dose cyclophosphamide and aspirin (RACIN trial). With TRAV- and TRBV-specific primers, first-strand cDNA was made, covering the alpha and beta chains. TCRs underwent 15 to 25 PCR cycles of amplification with a constant-region primer and V-primer adapter. TCRdb used MiXCR to reprocess the reads, holding one entry per CDR3 protein. The sample has more than 30,000 distinct CDR3 sequences, around 54% seen once. The sequencing used PBMCs, collected after low-dose radiotherapy plus immunotherapy. Receptor source: a male donor with gallbladder cancer.

This clonotype is medium-sized. V usage is TRBV14 and J usage is TRBJ2-1; 13 bases line up with TRBD2. The germline V gene encodes CDR1 SGHDN and CDR2 FVKESK. This CDR3 comprises 17 residues. After removal of 4 bases from V and 8 bases from J, the junction contained 11 bases not matched to a gene. For the CDR3, the DNA is TGTGCCAGCAGCCTAGGACTAGCGGGAGCTGAATTCGATGAGCAGTTCTTC. This encodes CASSLGLAGAEFDEQFF.

The genes are TRBV2 and TRBJ1-6; tentative D call: TRBD1 (5 bases). This CDR3 comprises 13 residues. The germline V and J ends were trimmed by 6 bases and 13 bases, with 16 bases remaining between them. Germline V gene sequence: CDR1 SNHLY, CDR2 FYNNEI. CDR3 bases: TGTGCCAGCAGCGGGACGGGAGGTCCGCCCCTCCACTTT. Translating it yields CASSGTGGPPLHF.

The rearrangement uses TRBV5-5 and TRBJ1-2; D unresolved. Between the trimmed V and J ends, which lost 0 bases and 8 bases, there was a span of 17 bases. The germline V gene has CDR1 SGHKS and CDR2 YYEKEE (reference sequence). This CDR3 has 15 residues. The chain's CDR3 is CASSLEGLAVEGYTF. CDR3 DNA: TGTGCCAGCAGCTTGGAAGGATTGGCAGTCGAAGGCTACACCTTC.

This clonotype was recorded once. The chain links TRBV6-2 or TRBV6-3 to TRBJ1-2, with 8 nucleotides matching TRBD1. Germline V gene sequence: CDR1 MNHEY, CDR2 SVGEGT. This CDR3 spans 16 amino acids. Unmatched junction bases numbered 12, after V lost 5 bases and J lost 4 bases. CDR3 bases: TGTGCCAGCAGTGAAGTTGGCAGGGGGCCGTTCTATGGCTACACCTTC. Translated: CASSEVGRGPFYGYTF.

This chain connects TRBV28 to TRBJ1-6; D gene unclear. Germline V gives CDR1 MDHEN, CDR2 SYDVKM. V was clipped by 6 bases and J by 7 bases, with 13 bases between them. The CDR3 contains 14 residues. CDR3 sequence: CASSPREANSPLHF. CDR3 in DNA: TGTGCCAGCAGCCCCCGGGAGGCAAATTCACCCCTCCACTTT. Full variable domain (outside the CDR3, taken from reference TRBV28 and TRBJ1-6): DVKVTQSSRYLVKRTGEKVFLECVQDMDHENMFWYRQDPGLGLRLIYFSYDVKMKEKGDIPEGYSVSREKKERFSLILESASTNQTSMYLCASSPREANSPLHFGNGTRLTVT.

This clonotype was picked up many times. The chain has TRBV7-9 and TRBJ2-7, with TRBD1 identical over 10 bases. CDR3 length: 15 amino acids. CDR1 is SEHNR and CDR2 is FQNEAQ in the germline V gene (reference sequence). V trimming: 3 bases; J trimming: 3 bases; junction bases outside the gene matches: 5. This CDR3 is CASSFVGQGGYEQYF. The CDR3 nucleotides read TGTGCCAGCAGCTTCGTTGGACAGGGGGGCTACGAGCAGTACTTC. Drawing the rest from reference TRBV7-9 and TRBJ2-7, the complete variable domain is DTGVSQNPRHKITKRGQNVTFRCDPISEHNRLYWYRQTLGQGPEFLTYFQNEAQLEKSRLLSDRFSAERPKGSFSTLEIQRTEQGDSAMYLCASSFVGQGGYEQYFGPGTRLTVT.

The genes are TRBV11-1 and TRBJ1-2; 10 bases agree with TRBD1. From germline, CDR1 is SGHAT and CDR2 FQDESV (reference sequence). V shed 5 bases, J shed 4 bases, and the junction held 7 bases outside the gene matches. This CDR3 contains 15 residues. The CDR3: CASSNAGTGVYGYTF. The CDR3 DNA reads as TGTGCCAGCAGCAATGCCGGGACAGGGGTCTATGGCTACACCTTC.

In nucleotides, the CDR3 is TGTGCCAGCAGCGGACTAGCGGGCGCTCAAGAGACCCAGTACTTC. Residues: CASSGLAGAQETQYF. The chain links TRBV6-1 to TRBJ2-5, with TRBD2 identical over 11 bases. V lost 6 bases, J lost 2 bases, and 5 bases stayed unmatched. The CDR3 is 15 residues long. In germline, CDR1 is MNHNS, CDR2 SASEGT.

This clonotype was recorded at least ten times. V is TRBV12-3 or TRBV12-4 and J is TRBJ2-1, with TRBD2 as a possible D gene (6 bases). CDR3 length: 15 residues. With 5 bases removed from V and 6 bases from J, the gap between germline ends came to 17 bases. In nucleotides, the CDR3 is TGTGCCAGCAGTCCCCTGCGGGGCGTCTTCAATGAGCAGTTCTTC. Its translation: CASSPLRGVFNEQFF.

This chain connects TRBV28 to TRBJ2-7, with a weak D call TRBD1 (6 bases). V lost 6 bases and J 4 bases, leaving 13 bases between the germline ends. Germline loops: CDR1 MDHEN, CDR2 SYDVKM. CDR3 size: 13 residues. For the CDR3, the DNA is TGTGCCAGCAGCCGGTGGCAGGGGTACGAGCAGTACTTC. This translates into CASSRWQGYEQYF.

This clonotype was seen repeatedly, ten times or more. This chain links TRBV9 with TRBJ2-1, with 10 bases fitting TRBD2. This CDR3 region has 15 residues. The V and J ends lost 1 base and 7 bases, in that order; junction bases with no gene match: 5. Per germline, CDR1 SGDLS and CDR2 YYNGEE. This CDR3 is CASSVSAGGLNEQFF. CDR3 nucleotide sequence: TGTGCCAGCAGCGTATCAGCGGGAGGGTTGAATGAGCAGTTCTTC.

This clonotype was seen at least ten times. The chain uses TRBV30 and TRBJ2-7; 7 bases agree with TRBD1. This CDR3 is 13 amino acids long. J lost 2 bases, V lost 5 bases, and 6 bases had no gene match. The germline CDR1 and CDR2 sequences are GTSNPN and SVGIG (reference sequence). The CDR3 region is CAWGRGTTYEQYF. Written as DNA, the CDR3 is TGTGCCTGGGGCAGGGGGACCACCTACGAGCAGTACTTC.

With regard to this clonotype: An end of the junction differs from the germline gene, which may be a read error. The chain joins TRBV12-3 or TRBV12-4 to TRBJ2-4; D may match TRBD1 or TRBD2 (5 bases each). CDR3 length equals 17 residues. In DNA, the CDR3 is TGTGTCAGCAGTTACCCGAATAGTGGGGGAGCCAAAAACATTCAGTACTTC. Translating gives CVSSYPNSGGAKNIQYF.

The chain recombines TRBV28 with TRBJ1-4; no firm D call. This CDR3 is built from 18 residues. Trimming took 5 bases from V and 2 from J, leaving 21 bases between them. CDR1 is MDHEN and CDR2 is SYDVKM in the germline V gene. CDR3 nucleotides: TGTGCCAGCAGTAGCGGAAGGGCGCACCTGGGGACTAATGAAAAACTGTTTTTT. Its translation: CASSSGRAHLGTNEKLFF. The full variable domain, with the rest looked up from reference TRBV28 and TRBJ1-4, is DVKVTQSSRYLVKRTGEKVFLECVQDMDHENMFWYRQDPGLGLRLIYFSYDVKMKEKGDIPEGYSVSREKKERFSLILESASTNQTSMYLCASSSGRAHLGTNEKLFFGSGTQLSVL.

V gene TRBV4-3 combines with J gene TRBJ2-1, with D hard to call. Trimming cost V 4 bases and J 5 bases, with 9 bases left between them. Germline V gene lookup returns CDR1 LGHNA and CDR2 YSLEER. This CDR3 contains 13 residues. The DNA of the CDR3 is TGCGCCAGCAGCCTACAATTAAACAATGAGCAGTTCTTC. Its protein is CASSLQLNNEQFF.

V usage is TRBV5-1 and J usage is TRBJ1-5; 7 positions match TRBD1. CDR1 and CDR2 from the germline V gene are SGHRS and YFSETQ. V was clipped by 4 bases and J by 4 bases; unmatched bases: 14. The CDR3 is 17 residues long. CDR3 in DNA: TGCGCCAGCAGCCCGGGGGTCCAGGGGGTAGCTAATCAGCCCCAGCATTTT. This codes for CASSPGVQGVANQPQHF.

This clonotype was observed many times. This rearrangement joins TRBV7-7 to TRBJ2-7, with 8 positions matching TRBD2. The CDR3 is 15 residues long. Trimming removed 1 base from V and 0 bases from J; junction bases left unmatched: 2. Germline CDR1 reads SSHAT; CDR2 reads FNYEAQ (reference sequence). CDR3 nucleotides: TGTGCCAGCAGCTTAGGAAGCGGGAGCTCCTACGAGCAGTACTTC. It encodes CASSLGSGSSYEQYF.

The V and J genes are TRBV5-1 and TRBJ2-2, with 7 bases that match TRBD1. V trimming: 4 bases; J trimming: 4 bases; junction bases outside the gene matches: 7. The CDR3 is 15 amino acids. From germline, CDR1 is SGHRS and CDR2 YFSETQ. The CDR3 nucleotides are TGCGCCAGCAGCCTAACAGGGGCCGGCACCGGGGAGCTGTTTTTT. It specifies CASSLTGAGTGELFF.

There are many counts of this clonotype. The J gene is TRBJ2-3, the V gene TRBV9; D is unresolved. The CDR3 totals 15 residues. The germline V and J ends were trimmed by 0 bases and 2 bases, with 10 bases remaining between them. Germline values: CDR1 SGDLS, CDR2 YYNGEE. This CDR3 is CASSVGSTYTDTQYF. Here the CDR3 DNA reads TGTGCCAGCAGCGTAGGATCAACTTACACAGATACGCAGTATTTT.

This clonotype was seen at least ten times. The gene calls are TRBV24-1 and TRBJ2-3, with D unclear. In germline, CDR1 is KGHDR, CDR2 SFDVKD. This CDR3 has 14 residues. V lost 4 bases, J lost 3 bases, and 10 bases lay in between. The CDR3 DNA is TGTGCCACCAGTGACCCCTCGAGAACAGATACGCAGTATTTT. As protein: CATSDPSRTDTQYF.

There are a few counts of this clonotype. The chain uses TRBV26 and TRBJ1-5; the table calls TRBD1, which could not be checked here. TRBV26 is marked as a pseudogene. The CDR3 covers 15 residues. CDR3 DNA: TGTGCCAGCAACCAGGGGGCCTTTAGCAATCAGCCCCAGCATTTT. Its translation is CASNQGAFSNQPQHF.

At least ten counts were recorded for this clonotype. The rearrangement links TRBV18 to TRBJ1-5; the D gene is possibly TRBD1 (5 bases). From germline, CDR1 is KGHSH and CDR2 LQKENI. This CDR3 is built from 13 residues. The ends were cut back, 2 bases at V and 6 bases at J, with 8 bases in the middle. The CDR3 DNA reads as TGTGCCAGCTCACCAGAGAGGGGTCAGCCCCAGCATTTT. This encodes CASSPERGQPQHF.

This clonotype occurred a few times. The chain joins TRBV30 to TRBJ2-7, with D hard to call. Looked up from germline, CDR1 is GTSNPN and CDR2 is SVGIG (reference sequence). There are 13 residues in the CDR3. The germline V and J ends were trimmed by 4 bases and 0 bases, with 10 bases remaining between them. CDR3 nucleotide sequence: TGTGCCTGGAACCAGGAAAGCTCCTACGAGCAGTACTTC. Encoded protein: CAWNQESSYEQYF.

The chain has TRBV5-1 and TRBJ2-5, with 12 nucleotides matching TRBD2. This CDR3 has 15 amino acids. Per germline, CDR1 SGHRS and CDR2 YFSETQ. J lost 7 bases, V lost 3 bases, and 7 bases had no gene match. The CDR3 region has the DNA TGCGCCAGCAGCTGGACTAGCGGGACCTCACGGACCCAGTACTTC. Its protein product is CASSWTSGTSRTQYF.

This chain uses TRBV5-1 with TRBJ2-7; no reliable D call. Germline CDR1 SGHRS, CDR2 YFSETQ. V lost 4 bases to trimming and J lost 0 bases, with 11 bases between them. The CDR3 covers 14 residues. CDR3: CASSPGRSSYEQYF. DNA for the CDR3: TGCGCCAGCAGCCCTGGGCGATCCTCCTACGAGCAGTACTTC.

The CDR3 DNA follows: TGCGCCAGCAGCTCAGTCTCCTACGAGCAGTACTTC. Its protein is CASSSVSYEQYF. The chain couples TRBV5-1 to TRBJ2-7; D remains ambiguous. The CDR3 contains 12 residues. Trimming cost V 3 bases and J 0 bases, with 4 bases left between them. Germline values: CDR1 SGHRS, CDR2 YFSETQ.

Ten or more counts support this clonotype. The chain joins TRBV4-3 to TRBJ2-7; TRBD1 matches at 7 bases. Trimming removed 2 bases from V and 2 bases from J; junction bases left unmatched: 6. Germline V lookup: CDR1 LGHNA, CDR2 YSLEER. The CDR3 consists of 15 residues. The DNA for the CDR3 is TGCGCCAGCAGCCAATTCCAGGGGGTGCCCTACGAGCAGTACTTC. Encoded protein: CASSQFQGVPYEQYF.

The rearrangement joins TRBV28 to TRBJ2-7; D may be TRBD1 or TRBD2 (5 bases each). This CDR3 contains 15 residues. Trimming left V 0 bases short and J 1 base short, with 10 bases between. Germline-derived CDR1 and CDR2 are MDHEN and SYDVKM. DNA for the CDR3: TGTGCCAGCAGTTTATGGGGGGAAGGGTCCTACGAGCAGTACTTC. Amino acids: CASSLWGEGSYEQYF.

This clonotype was found many times. The rearrangement uses TRBV18 and TRBJ2-5; D unclear. V was pared by 2 bases and J by 2 bases, with 6 bases between. Germline-derived CDR1 and CDR2 are KGHSH and LQKENI. The CDR3 runs to 13 residues. The CDR3 spells CASSPSMQETQYF. As DNA, the CDR3 is TGTGCCAGCTCACCATCGATGCAAGAGACCCAGTACTTC.

This clonotype was observed at least ten times. V and J are TRBV5-1 and TRBJ1-5, with D unresolved. CDR3 length: 16 amino acids. Looked up from germline, CDR1 is SGHRS and CDR2 is YFSETQ. Deletions cut 3 bases from V and 5 bases from J, with 18 bases between. CDR3 in amino acids: CASSSAGLRTYQPQHF. The CDR3 DNA reads as TGCGCCAGCAGCTCGGCCGGTTTGCGTACCTATCAGCCCCAGCATTTT.

This chain uses TRBV7-2 with TRBJ1-5; 7 bases fit TRBD1. This CDR3 has 15 residues. CDR1 and CDR2 from the germline V gene are SGHTA and FQGNSA. Trimming removed 3 bases from V and 3 bases from J; junction bases left unmatched: 5. CDR3 sequence (DNA): TGTGCCAGCAGCTTTCCAGGGGGTTCCAATCAGCCCCAGCATTTT. Protein: CASSFPGGSNQPQHF.

This clonotype has ten or more counts. The chain links TRBV28 to TRBJ2-1; possible D gene TRBD2, 5 bases. Germline CDR1 is MDHEN and CDR2 is SYDVKM. The CDR3 consists of 15 residues. The V gene lost 3 bases and the J gene lost 9 bases, with 18 bases spanning the gap. The CDR3: CASSLSGVERTEQFF. In DNA, the CDR3 is TGTGCCAGCAGTTTGTCCGGAGTAGAGCGGACTGAGCAGTTCTTC.